The 16 T cell receptor beta chains listed next were all sequenced from one sample in a study of PD-L1 blockade in urothelial cancer (dated by TCRdb to about 2017). Receptor libraries were prepared by the immunoSEQ multiplex PCR assay. The clones in this table, taken by TCRdb from immuneACCESS, are in-frame only. Not every clone is retained; where verified, under half of the shortfall comes from an unresolved V gene, and the cause of the rest is unknown. The sample table records about 91,000 clones; 90% to 95% of these occur just once. More than 8% of the sample lies in the top ten. Here the sequenced sample was PBMCs, taken around atezolizumab (anti-PD-L1) treatment. The receptors derive from a man aged 55 to 70 with urothelial cancer.

This chain links TRBV5-6 with TRBJ2-5, with TRBD1 matching 10 bases. CDR1 SGHDT and CDR2 YYEEEE come from the germline V gene. With V trimmed by 2 bases and J by 4 bases, 8 bases remained unmatched. The CDR3 is 16 residues long. In nucleotides, the CDR3 is TGTGCCAGCAGCTTCCCCGGGACAGGGGATCTAGAGACCCAGTACTTC. Translation: CASSFPGTGDLETQYF.

V usage is TRBV14 and J usage is TRBJ1-6, with unresolved D. The CDR3 contains 16 residues. Germline CDR1 is SGHDN and CDR2 is FVKESK. V lost 0 bases to trimming and J lost 7 bases, with 13 bases between them. CDR3 amino acids: CASSQDPRRKNSPLHF. The CDR3 coding sequence is TGTGCCAGCAGCCAAGACCCCCGGAGGAAAAATTCACCCCTCCACTTT.

About this clone itself: Germline and junction disagree at one end, which may indicate a read error. The gene calls are TRBV7-7 and TRBJ2-7; 8 bases match TRBD1. Germline CDR1 and CDR2: SSHAT and FNYEAQ (reference sequence). The CDR3 sequence is 13 residues long. The CDR3 DNA reads TGTGCTAGCAGCTCGACAGGGGTTGGCGAGCAGTACTTC. This translates into CASSSTGVGEQYF.

This rearrangement joins TRBV28 to TRBJ1-2, with D maybe TRBD1 (6 bases). V lost 10 bases and J 1 base, leaving 10 bases between the germline ends. The CDR3 covers 12 residues. The germline CDR1 and CDR2 sequences are MDHEN and SYDVKM. The CDR3 protein is CAIADSNYGYTF. The CDR3 region has the DNA TGTGCCATCGCGGACAGTAACTATGGCTACACCTTC.

The rearrangement uses TRBV10-3 and TRBJ2-1; TRBD2 matches 7 bases. V trimming: 6 bases; J trimming: 0 bases; junction bases outside the gene matches: 11. From germline, CDR1 is ENHRY and CDR2 SYGVKD. CDR3 size: 17 residues. In nucleotides, the CDR3 is TGTGCCATCAGGGACTCGGGGGGATCGAGCTCCTACAATGAGCAGTTCTTC. Encoded protein: CAIRDSGGSSSYNEQFF.

This chain uses TRBV9 with TRBJ2-5, with D possibly being TRBD2 (6 bases). This CDR3 spans 15 amino acids. Germline CDR1 reads SGDLS; CDR2 reads YYNGEE. With 5 bases removed from V and 2 bases from J, the gap between germline ends came to 16 bases. CDR3 coding DNA: TGTGCCAGCAGTCGTAGCGGAAAGGCTCAAGAGACCCAGTACTTC. It is translated as CASSRSGKAQETQYF.

Written as DNA, the CDR3 is TGTGCCTGGGGCGGGGAATCTGGAAACACCATATATTTT. Translating gives CAWGGESGNTIYF. This chain joins TRBV30 and TRBJ1-3; D is ambiguous. Trimming removed 5 bases from V and 1 base from J, with 9 bases in between. Germline CDR1 is GTSNPN and CDR2 is SVGIG (reference sequence). This CDR3 is 13 amino acids long.

The V call is TRBV2, the J call TRBJ1-5, with 7 bases lining up with TRBD1. Germline CDR1 reads SNHLY; CDR2 reads FYNNEI. Trimming at V came to 2 bases and at J to 2 bases, leaving 3 bases not matched to a gene. The CDR3 runs to 15 residues. The CDR3 spells CASSERTGGNQPQHF. CDR3 DNA: TGTGCCAGCAGTGAACGCACAGGGGGCAATCAGCCCCAGCATTTT.

The V and J genes are TRBV4-2 and TRBJ2-7, with TRBD1 identical over 10 bases. Looked up from germline, CDR1 is LGHNA and CDR2 is YNFKEQ. With 5 bases clipped from V and 5 bases from J, the junction kept 9 bases outside the gene matches. The CDR3 runs 15 residues. CDR3 DNA sequence: TGTGCCAGCAGCAGAGCCTCCGGGACAGGGGACGAGCAGTACTTC. It codes for CASSRASGTGDEQYF.

The chain employs TRBV10-3 and TRBJ2-3, with TRBD2 as a possible D gene (5 bases). The V end lost 3 bases, the J end lost 0 bases, and 7 bases lay between the germline ends. The length of the CDR3 is 14 residues. Germline V gene data show CDR1 as ENHRY and CDR2 as SYGVKD. In DNA form, the CDR3 reads TGTGCCATCAGTGACCCGGGGAGCACAGATACGCAGTATTTT. Protein: CAISDPGSTDTQYF.

The chain has TRBV6-1 and TRBJ1-4; D is uncertain. The germline V gene has CDR1 MNHNS and CDR2 SASEGT. Trimming removed 4 bases at V and 5 bases at J, with 14 bases between. There are 15 residues in the CDR3. The DNA for the CDR3 is TGTGCCAGCAGTGGAACCGGGAGGACGAATGAAAAACTGTTTTTT. Its protein product is CASSGTGRTNEKLFF.

The chain joins TRBV5-1 to TRBJ2-1, with TRBD2 matching 9 bases. From germline, CDR1 is SGHRS and CDR2 YFSETQ. The V gene end was trimmed by 0 bases and the J gene end by 2 bases; junction bases not matched to a gene: 3. The CDR3 spans 16 residues. As DNA, the CDR3 is TGCGCCAGCAGCTTGGTGGCTAGCGGGGCCTACAATGAGCAGTTCTTC. This translates into CASSLVASGAYNEQFF.

This chain connects TRBV19 to TRBJ1-6; a possible D gene is TRBD1 (5 bases). The CDR3 totals 13 residues. Germline CDR1 LNHDA, CDR2 SQIVND (reference sequence). Between the trimmed V and J ends, which lost 11 bases and 10 bases, there was a span of 18 bases. CDR3 DNA sequence: TGTGCCTCCCGGTTGCAGGGCGGATCACCCCTCCACTTT. This sequence encodes CASRLQGGSPLHF.

This clone was seen repeatedly, ten times or more. This CDR3 is CASSPLPGQGDGNQPQHF. As DNA, the CDR3 is TGCGCCAGCAGTCCTCTCCCGGGACAAGGAGACGGCAATCAGCCCCAGCATTTT. V gene TRBV23-1 combines with J gene TRBJ1-5; D perhaps matches TRBD1 (6 bases). TRBV23-1 is classed as an ORF, of uncertain function. The CDR3 has 18 residues. Trimming stripped 4 bases from V and 2 bases from J, with 21 bases between.

This chain connects TRBV5-1 to TRBJ2-7, with 11 bases aligning to TRBD2. With 4 bases clipped from V and 0 bases from J, the junction kept 3 bases outside the gene matches. The CDR3 sequence is 15 residues long. Germline CDR1 is SGHRS and CDR2 is YFSETQ. The CDR3 loop is CASSHGLAGSYEQYF. CDR3 bases: TGCGCCAGCAGCCACGGACTAGCGGGCTCCTACGAGCAGTACTTC. Filled out from reference TRBV5-1 and TRBJ2-7, the complete variable domain reads KAGVTQTPRYLIKTRGQQVTLSCSPISGHRSVSWYQQTPGQGLQFLFEYFSETQRNKGNFPGRFSGRQFSNSRSEMNVSTLELGDSALYLCASSHGLAGSYEQYFGPGTRLTVT.

The rearrangement links TRBV5-5 to TRBJ2-5; possible D gene TRBD1, 6 bases. CDR1 and CDR2 (germline): SGHKS, YYEKEE (reference sequence). This CDR3 is built from 16 residues. Trimming took off 7 bases at V and 5 bases at J, with 24 bases between the two ends. CDR3 sequence: CASCELGAPFPETQYF. For the CDR3, the DNA is TGTGCCAGCTGCGAGCTGGGGGCCCCATTTCCCGAGACCCAGTACTTC.